The 7 T cell receptor beta chains in this list originate from one sample, sequenced in a study of T cell repertoires in ileal Crohn's disease (dated by TCRdb to between 2018 and 2021). The sample's time point, from its label and the paper: neoterminal ileum biopsy at postoperative endoscopy, about 6 months after surgery. Library construction relied on the immunoSEQ multiplex PCR assay. Sourced from immuneACCESS, this table was stored by TCRdb with only in-frame sequences that have V and J called. A share of the clones is absent; for the studies checked, an unresolved V gene accounts for under half, and the remainder has no known explanation. The table for this sample lists 12,000 or so clones; approximately 78% of them were counted only once. The ten top clones hold roughly 4.8% of the sample. The specimen was ileal tissue. The receptor set was obtained from an adult with Crohn's disease.

The CDR3 is CASSGSGTYGYTF. As DNA, the CDR3 is TGCGCCAGCAGTGGTTCGGGAACCTATGGCTACACCTTC. The chain uses TRBV10-1 and TRBJ1-2; D remains ambiguous. Germline V CDR1 and CDR2: WNHNN, SYGVQD (reference sequence). Deletions cut 4 bases from V and 4 bases from J, with 10 bases between. There are 13 residues in the CDR3.

The chain carries TRBV5-1 and TRBJ2-4; tentatively, D is TRBD1 (6 bases). Germline CDR1 is SGHRS and CDR2 is YFSETQ. The CDR3 runs to 14 residues. Trimming cost V 4 bases and J 10 bases, with 18 bases left between them. The chain's CDR3 is CASSVLMGADIQYF. DNA for the CDR3: TGCGCCAGCAGCGTCCTAATGGGGGCCGATATTCAGTACTTC.

This clone has just one count. This sequence joins TRBV11-2 and TRBJ2-1; a possible D gene is TRBD2 (6 bases). The germline CDR1 and CDR2 sequences are SGHAT and FQNNGV. The V end lost 5 bases, the J end lost 3 bases, and 14 bases lay between the germline ends. The CDR3 has 15 residues. CDR3 region: CASSPSGTYYNEQFF. Here the CDR3 DNA reads TGTGCCAGCAGCCCGTCCGGGACTTACTACAATGAGCAGTTCTTC.

The chain recombines TRBV11-2 with TRBJ2-7, with D possibly being TRBD1 (6 bases). V lost 6 bases to trimming and J lost 3 bases, with 12 bases between them. From germline, CDR1 is SGHAT and CDR2 FQNNGV. The CDR3 has 13 amino acids. In DNA, the CDR3 is TGTGCCAGCAGTCGGGACAAGGGCTACGAGCAGTACTTC. It translates to CASSRDKGYEQYF.

CDR3 protein: CASSRAGGEVGQPQHF. The CDR3 bases are TGTGCCAGCAGTAGGGCAGGGGGCGAAGTGGGTCAGCCCCAGCATTTT. The chain recombines TRBV2 with TRBJ1-5, with TRBD1 matching over 8 bases. V trimming: 5 bases; J trimming: 6 bases; junction bases outside the gene matches: 12. The CDR3 extends over 16 amino acids. Germline lookup yields CDR1 SNHLY and CDR2 FYNNEI.

This chain links TRBV6-1 with TRBJ1-3, with TRBD1 matching 12 bases. Germline CDR1 reads MNHNS; CDR2 reads SASEGT. V dropped 4 bases and J dropped 4; count of bases not matched to a gene: 14. This CDR3 has 19 amino acids. The CDR3 DNA reads TGTGCCAGCAGTGCCGGGACAGGGGGCAGTCTCAATAAGGGAAACACCATATATTTT. Residues: CASSAGTGGSLNKGNTIYF.

In regard to this clone: The junction and the germline gene differ at one end; a read error may be behind it. The chain carries TRBV7-7 and TRBJ2-3, with TRBD1 matching over 9 bases. The germline V gene has CDR1 SSHAT and CDR2 FNYEAQ (reference sequence). CDR3 length: 14 amino acids. CDR3 in amino acids: CASSPRQGADTQYF. Here the CDR3 DNA reads TGTGCTAGCAGCCCGCGACAGGGGGCAGATACGCAGTATTTT. Full variable domain (missing parts from reference TRBV7-7 and TRBJ2-3): GAGVSQSPRYKVTKRGQDVTLRCDPISSHATLYWYQQALGQGPEFLTYFNYEAQPDKSGLPSDRFSAERPEGSISTLTIQRTEQRDSAMYRCASSPRQGADTQYFGPGTRLTVL.